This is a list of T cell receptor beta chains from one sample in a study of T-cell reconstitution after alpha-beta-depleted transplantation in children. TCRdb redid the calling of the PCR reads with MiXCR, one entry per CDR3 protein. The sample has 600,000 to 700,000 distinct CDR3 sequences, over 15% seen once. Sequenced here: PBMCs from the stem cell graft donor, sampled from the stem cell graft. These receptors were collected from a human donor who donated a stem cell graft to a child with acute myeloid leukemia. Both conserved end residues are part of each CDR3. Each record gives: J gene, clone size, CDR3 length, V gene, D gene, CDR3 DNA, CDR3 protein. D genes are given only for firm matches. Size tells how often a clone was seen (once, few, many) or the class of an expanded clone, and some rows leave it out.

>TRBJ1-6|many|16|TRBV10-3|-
TGTGCCATCAGTGAGTACGGGCTTCAAGAGGGCTCACCCCTCCACTTT
CAISEYGLQEGSPLHF
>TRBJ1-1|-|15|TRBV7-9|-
TGTGCCAGCAGCACTCCGGACAGTGCCTCCCGGGAAGCTTTCTTT
CASSTPDSASREAFF
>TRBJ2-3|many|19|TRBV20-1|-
TGCAGTGCTAGAGATGATTTTTCGAACGGGGGCCCTAGCACAGATACGCAGTATTTT
CSARDDFSNGGPSTDTQYF
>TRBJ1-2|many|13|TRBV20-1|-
TGCAGTGCTAGAGCCTACGGGTCGACGGGCTACACCTTC
CSARAYGSTGYTF
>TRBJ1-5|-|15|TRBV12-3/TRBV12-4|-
TGTGCCAGCAGCTATTCGGGGTCTGGCAATCAGCCCCAGCATTTT
CASSYSGSGNQPQHF
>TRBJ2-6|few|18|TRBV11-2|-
TGTGCCAGCAGCCCTTATAGGGGTCAGGGCTCTGGGGCCAACGTCCTGACTTTC
CASSPYRGQGSGANVLTF
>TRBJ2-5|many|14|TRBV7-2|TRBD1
TGTGCCAGCAGCTCGATACGACAGGGCGAGACCCAGTACTTC
CASSSIRQGETQYF
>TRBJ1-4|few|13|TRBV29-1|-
TGCAGCGTTTCGACGGCAACTAATGAAAAACTGTTTTTT
CSVSTATNEKLFF
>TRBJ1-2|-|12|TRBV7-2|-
TGTGCCAGCAGCCAGTGGGGTACTGGCTACACCTTC
CASSQWGTGYTF
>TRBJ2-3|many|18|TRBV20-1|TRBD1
TGCAGTGCTAGAGATATTGGGAAAGGCACAGGGGCGGGTGATACGCAGTATTTT
CSARDIGKGTGAGDTQYF
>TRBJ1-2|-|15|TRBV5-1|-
TGCGCCAGCAGCTTGGTCGGATCCACTAACTATGGCTACACCTTC
CASSLVGSTNYGYTF
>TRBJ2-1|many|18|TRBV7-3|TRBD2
TGTGCCAGCAGCTTACAAGCGGGGGGTTCCAGCTCCTACAATGAGCAGTTCTTC
CASSLQAGGSSSYNEQFF
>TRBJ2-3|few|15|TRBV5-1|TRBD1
TGCGCCAGCAGCTTGGGGGACAGGGGGCAAGATACGCAGTATTTT
CASSLGDRGQDTQYF
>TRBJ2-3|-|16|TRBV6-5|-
TGTGCCAGCAGTTACTCGACGCAGGGAAGCACAGATACGCAGTATTTT
CASSYSTQGSTDTQYF
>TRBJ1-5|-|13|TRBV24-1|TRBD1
TGTGCCACCAGTGGGACAGGGTGGGGCCCCCAGCATTTT
CATSGTGWGPQHF
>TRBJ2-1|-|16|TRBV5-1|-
TGCGCCAGCATCGGGCGGCCCGGAGGGCAGGGCAATGAGCAGTTCTTC
CASIGRPGGQGNEQFF
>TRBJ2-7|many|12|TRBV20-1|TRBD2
TGCAGTGCTAGAGGGGCGGGGGAAGGGCAGTACTTC
CSARGAGEGQYF
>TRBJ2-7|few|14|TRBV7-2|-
TGTGCCAGCAGCCCCAGTTCTGAGGGCTACGAGCAGTACTTC
CASSPSSEGYEQYF
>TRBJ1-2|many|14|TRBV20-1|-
TGCAGTGCTAGATGGCAGGGGTTATTCTATGGCTACACCTTC
CSARWQGLFYGYTF
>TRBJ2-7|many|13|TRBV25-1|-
TGTGCCAGCAGTGATGGGACCTCCTACGAGCAGTACTTC
CASSDGTSYEQYF
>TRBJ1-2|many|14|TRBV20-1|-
TGCAGTGCTGCCTTTAGGGGTAGCGACTATGGCTACACCTTC
CSAAFRGSDYGYTF
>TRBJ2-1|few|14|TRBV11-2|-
TGTGCCAGCAGCGCCTTTAGTGCGGGCAATGAGCAGTTCTTC
CASSAFSAGNEQFF